This TCR beta chain originates from a study of response to subunit inactivated influenza vaccine. Germline V gene data show CDR1 as MNHEY and CDR2 as SMNVEV (reference sequence). The V segment lost 1 base and the J segment 0 bases; nucleotides outside the gene matches: 5. The CDR3 runs 16 residues. This clonotype came up a few times. A single record per CDR3 protein comes from TCRdb applying MiXCR to the RT-PCR reads. This table holds some 600,000 distinct CDR3 sequences, around 15% found once. The chain uses TRBV27 and TRBJ2-7; 8 bases are a match to TRBD2. The receptor comes from a man aged 50 to 59 who received an inactivated influenza vaccine. This sample comprised PBMCs from blood, obtained roughly 2 weeks before vaccination. Here the CDR3 reads CASSLLSAGGSYEQYF. The CDR3 bases are TGTGCCAGCAGTTTATTATCGGCGGGAGGCTCCTACGAGCAGTACTTC.